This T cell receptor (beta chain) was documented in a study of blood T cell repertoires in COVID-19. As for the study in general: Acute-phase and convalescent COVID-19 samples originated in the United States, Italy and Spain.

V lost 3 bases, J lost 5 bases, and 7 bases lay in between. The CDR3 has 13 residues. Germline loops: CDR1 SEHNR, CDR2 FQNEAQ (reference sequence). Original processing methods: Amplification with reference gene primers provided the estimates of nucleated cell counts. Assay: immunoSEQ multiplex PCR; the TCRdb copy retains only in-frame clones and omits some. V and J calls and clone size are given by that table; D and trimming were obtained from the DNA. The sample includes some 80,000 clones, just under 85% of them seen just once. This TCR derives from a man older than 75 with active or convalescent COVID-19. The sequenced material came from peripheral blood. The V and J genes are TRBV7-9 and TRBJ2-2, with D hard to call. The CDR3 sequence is CASSFRLTGELFF. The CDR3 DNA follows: TGTGCCAGCAGCTTCAGGCTAACCGGGGAGCTGTTTTTT. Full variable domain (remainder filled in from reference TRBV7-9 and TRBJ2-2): DTGVSQNPRHKITKRGQNVTFRCDPISEHNRLYWYRQTLGQGPEFLTYFQNEAQLEKSRLLSDRFSAERPKGSFSTLEIQRTEQGDSAMYLCASSFRLTGELFFGEGSRLTVL.